Presented here are 17 T cell receptor beta chains from one specimen sequenced in a study of neurological immune-mediated disorders. TCRdb redid the calling of the 5' RACE reads with MiXCR, one entry per CDR3 protein. Here the sample spans about 74,000 distinct CDR3 sequences, around 5.5% being singletons. Sequenced: PBMCs. These receptors all stem from a man aged 18 to 35 with multiple sclerosis.

This clonotype showed up many times. J is TRBJ1-4 and V is TRBV7-2; D is perhaps TRBD1 (6 bases). V was clipped by 0 bases and J by 5 bases, with 10 bases between them. CDR3 length: 15 residues. Germline V CDR1 and CDR2: SGHTA, FQGNSA. The CDR3 region has the DNA TGTGCCAGCAGCTTAGCCCGCCAGGGGAATGAAAAACTGTTTTTT. Translating it yields CASSLARQGNEKLFF.

This clonotype has a count of ten or more. The chain links TRBV5-1 to TRBJ2-1; 7 bases fit TRBD2. The CDR3 length is 15 residues. J lost 4 bases, V lost 0 bases, and 4 bases had no gene match. The germline V gene has CDR1 SGHRS and CDR2 YFSETQ. CDR3 sequence: CASSLGGAGYNEQFF. CDR3 nucleotide sequence: TGCGCCAGCAGCTTGGGTGGAGCGGGGTACAATGAGCAGTTCTTC.

This clonotype was found many times. The gene calls are TRBV10-3 and TRBJ2-1; 11 bases fit TRBD2. Germline V gives CDR1 ENHRY, CDR2 SYGVKD. This CDR3 contains 19 residues. J gave up 3 bases and V 0 bases, and 10 bases lay outside the gene matches. CDR3 sequence: CAISESGASGGHYYNEQFF. The CDR3 region has the DNA TGTGCCATCAGTGAGTCGGGTGCTAGCGGGGGGCACTACTACAATGAGCAGTTCTTC.

For this clonotype: A much larger clone lies one base from this, so it may be a read error. The chain has TRBV4-3 and TRBJ2-1; 8 bases line up with TRBD2. CDR1 and CDR2 from the germline V gene are LGHNA and YSLEER. V lost 6 bases and J lost 4; bases outside the gene matches: 8. The CDR3 covers 15 residues. The CDR3 sequence is CASSDGTRGYNEQFF. As DNA, the CDR3 is TGCGCCAGCAGTGACGGGACTAGAGGATACAATGAGCAGTTCTTC.

V and J are TRBV5-1 and TRBJ2-2; D uncertain. The germline CDR1 and CDR2 sequences are SGHRS and YFSETQ. The V end lost 3 bases, the J end lost 5 bases, and 8 bases lay between the germline ends. The CDR3 has 13 amino acids. For the CDR3, the DNA is TGCGCCAGCAGCTCTCTAAAAACCGGGGAGCTGTTTTTT. Amino acid sequence: CASSSLKTGELFF.

This clonotype has ten or more counts. The chain links TRBV12-3 or TRBV12-4 to TRBJ2-7; TRBD2 agrees at 9 bases. The CDR3 runs 15 residues. The J segment lost 7 bases and the V segment lost 2 bases, leaving 9 bases of the junction unmatched. The CDR3 coding sequence is TGTGCCAGCAGTTTACCTGAATCGCTAGCGGGGGAGCAGTACTTC. Translated, it gives CASSLPESLAGEQYF.

This clonotype was observed many times. One junction end does not reproduce the germline sequence, and a read error may be involved. The genes are TRBV7-7 and TRBJ2-5, with TRBD1 identical over 8 bases. The CDR3 sequence is 14 residues long. Germline CDR1 is SSHAT and CDR2 is FNYEAQ (reference sequence). This CDR3 is CASSLDRVDETQYF. The CDR3 bases are TGTGCTAGCAGCTTGGACAGGGTGGACGAGACCCAGTACTTC.

This clonotype was recorded at least ten times. The rearrangement uses TRBV7-3 and TRBJ2-3; unclear D gene. The CDR3 is 13 residues long. Germline assignment: CDR1 SGHTA and CDR2 FQGTGA. V dropped 5 bases and J dropped 0 bases, with 6 bases sitting between them. CDR3 region: CASSTGSTDTQYF. In DNA form, the CDR3 reads TGTGCCAGCAGCACCGGGAGCACAGATACGCAGTATTTT. Together with reference TRBV7-3 and TRBJ2-3, the CDR3 gives the full variable domain: GAGVSQTPSNKVTEKGKYVELRCDPISGHTALYWYRQSLGQGPEFLIYFQGTGAADDSGLPNDRFFAVRPEGSVSTLKIQRTERGDSAVYLCASSTGSTDTQYFGPGTRLTVL.

This clonotype occurred a few times. Germline and junction disagree at one end, which may indicate a read error. The chain recombines TRBV7-9 with TRBJ1-3; perhaps TRBD1 as D (5 bases). CDR1 and CDR2 from the germline V gene are SEHNR and FQNEAQ (reference sequence). The CDR3 sequence is 15 residues long. CDR3 nucleotides: TGTGCCAGCAGTCCCCCACTATCCGGGGGAAAAACCATATATTTT. Translating gives CASSPPLSGGKTIYF.

This clonotype was seen many times. The chain employs TRBV20-1 and TRBJ2-1, with D possibly called TRBD1 or TRBD2 (5 bases each). Germline V CDR1 and CDR2: DFQATT, SNEGSKA (reference sequence). CDR3 length equals 16 residues. V dropped 3 bases and J dropped 6 bases, with 21 bases sitting between them. As DNA, the CDR3 is TGCAGTGCTAGGATCGGGGCTGGGGCCCAACCCAATGAGCAGTTCTTC. It codes for CSARIGAGAQPNEQFF.

This clonotype appeared many times. The rearrangement links TRBV5-1 to TRBJ2-2, with TRBD2 matching over 11 bases. Germline loops: CDR1 SGHRS, CDR2 YFSETQ. The CDR3 extends over 16 amino acids. The trim removed 3 bases at V and 7 bases at J, leaving 8 bases unmatched. The CDR3 protein is CASSSGLAGGFGELFF. Here the CDR3 DNA reads TGCGCCAGCAGCTCCGGACTAGCGGGCGGCTTCGGGGAGCTGTTTTTT.

This clonotype was observed many times. The V call is TRBV9, the J call TRBJ2-7; TRBD1 matches at 7 bases. The V segment lost 0 bases and the J segment 5 bases; nucleotides outside the gene matches: 2. The CDR3 has 13 residues. CDR1 and CDR2 from the germline V gene are SGDLS and YYNGEE. CDR3 sequence (DNA): TGTGCCAGCAGCGTAGAGGGGGCGGACGAGCAGTACTTC. Translation: CASSVEGADEQYF.

This clonotype has ten or more counts. The chain combines TRBV10-3 with TRBJ2-2; a weak D match, TRBD1 (5 bases). Trimming shortened V by 2 bases and J by 4 bases, and 17 bases separated the two germline ends. The CDR3 sequence is 17 residues long. Germline assignment: CDR1 ENHRY and CDR2 SYGVKD. CDR3 loop: CAISEGRGASRTGELFF. CDR3 DNA: TGTGCCATCAGTGAGGGGCGTGGGGCCTCGCGCACCGGGGAGCTGTTTTTT.

In its sample, this clonotype was seen many times. The chain is built from TRBV12-3 or TRBV12-4 and TRBJ2-3; 12 nucleotides match TRBD2. This CDR3 has 15 amino acids. The trim removed 6 bases at V and 6 bases at J, leaving 7 bases unmatched. CDR3 amino acids: CASSRGTSGPDTQYF. CDR3 nucleotides: TGTGCCAGCAGCCGCGGGACTAGCGGGCCCGATACGCAGTATTTT.

Ten or more counts support this clonotype. The rearrangement uses TRBV20-1 and TRBJ2-1; 7 bases align to TRBD2. The CDR3 contains 13 residues. CDR1 is DFQATT and CDR2 is SNEGSKA in the germline V gene (reference sequence). V gave up 7 bases and J gave up 2 bases; unmatched junction bases: 5. The CDR3 is CSVAAGTYNEQFF. Written as DNA, the CDR3 is TGCAGTGTTGCAGCGGGGACCTACAATGAGCAGTTCTTC.

This clonotype was detected many times. The chain uses TRBV6-1 and TRBJ2-7; no definite D call. Germline CDR1 MNHNS, CDR2 SASEGT. Trimming left V 1 base short and J 6 bases short, with 10 bases between. The CDR3 has 13 amino acids. The CDR3 sequence is CASSEEGGVEQYF. DNA of the CDR3: TGTGCCAGCAGTGAAGAAGGTGGGGTCGAGCAGTACTTC.

In this sample, this clonotype turned up many times. The V call is TRBV20-1, the J call TRBJ2-7; D gene uncertain. The CDR3 loop spans 13 amino acids. CDR1 is DFQATT, CDR2 SNEGSKA, per germline (reference sequence). V was shortened by 3 bases and J by 3 bases, with 12 bases between the two germline ends. As DNA, the CDR3 is TGCAGTGCTAGGGTGCCAGCTAACTACGAGCAGTACTTC. Protein product: CSARVPANYEQYF.